The 19 T cell receptor beta chains listed next were all sequenced from one sample in a study of cytomegalovirus exposure and HLA in healthy donors. Assay used: immunoSEQ multiplex PCR; TCRdb lists only in-frame clones, some missing. The sample yields about 140,000 clones, roughly 81% seen once. Sequences were obtained from PBMCs. Source of these receptors: a woman between 25 and 40 years old in good health and CMV-seronegative.

V and J are TRBV5-4 and TRBJ1-3; TRBD1 might be the D (6 bases). This CDR3 has 13 amino acids. The germline V gene has CDR1 SGHNT and CDR2 YYREEE (reference sequence). The ends were cut back, 4 bases at V and 7 bases at J, with 12 bases in the middle. The CDR3 DNA reads TGTGCCAGCAGCGTTCCTCAGGGGAACACCATATATTTT. It translates to CASSVPQGNTIYF.

This clone has only a few counts. The V and J genes are TRBV6-1 and TRBJ1-6; D is possibly TRBD1 (5 bases). The CDR3 has 13 residues. The germline V and J ends were trimmed by 6 bases and 10 bases, with 13 bases remaining between them. Germline V gene data show CDR1 as MNHNS and CDR2 as SASEGT. CDR3 DNA sequence: TGTGCCAGCAGGGATCAGGGAGGGTCACCCCTCCACTTT. The encoded protein is CASRDQGGSPLHF.

The chain is built from TRBV5-4 and TRBJ1-1; perhaps TRBD1 as D (5 bases). CDR1 is SGHNT and CDR2 is YYREEE in the germline V gene (reference sequence). V lost 4 bases and J lost 1, with 14 bases in between. The CDR3 extends over 15 amino acids. CDR3 protein: CASSIIQGGNTEAFF. The DNA for the CDR3 is TGTGCCAGCAGCATAATCCAGGGCGGGAACACTGAAGCTTTCTTT.

V usage is TRBV9 and J usage is TRBJ2-6; D is perhaps TRBD1 (6 bases). CDR1 is SGDLS, CDR2 YYNGEE, per germline. The CDR3 runs to 17 residues. Trimming removed 0 bases at V and 2 bases at J, with 12 bases between. CDR3 in DNA: TGTGCCAGCAGCGTAGGGACCGGGACAACTGGGGCCAACGTCCTGACTTTC. This encodes CASSVGTGTTGANVLTF.

J is TRBJ1-2 and V is TRBV5-4; D remains unclear. V lost 2 bases and J lost 2, with 7 bases in between. There are 13 residues in the CDR3. Germline-derived CDR1 and CDR2 are SGHNT and YYREEE (reference sequence). The CDR3 loop reads CASSFIGNYGYTF. In nucleotides, the CDR3 is TGTGCCAGCAGCTTTATCGGGAACTATGGCTACACCTTC.

This chain links TRBV18 with TRBJ1-2; TRBD1 matches 8 bases. Losses at the gene ends were 3 bases for V and 6 bases for J; bases not matched to a gene: 3. The CDR3 contains 13 residues. The V gene's germline CDR1 is KGHSH and CDR2 LQKENI. The CDR3 sequence: CASSPSGGDGYTF. The CDR3, as DNA: TGTGCCAGCTCACCTTCAGGGGGCGATGGCTACACCTTC.

The chain links TRBV6-6 to TRBJ1-5, with TRBD1 matching over 8 bases. This CDR3 has 14 amino acids. Germline trimming cut 3 bases from V and 8 bases from J; bases unmatched to any gene: 6. Germline lookup yields CDR1 MNHNY and CDR2 SVGAGI (reference sequence). CDR3 in DNA: TGTGCCAGCAGTTATAGGACAGGGATCGAGCCCCAGCATTTT. Its translation: CASSYRTGIEPQHF.

V gene TRBV12-5 combines with J gene TRBJ2-7; no reliable D call. This CDR3 contains 15 residues. Germline lookup yields CDR1 LGHNT and CDR2 FRNRAP. The germline V and J ends were trimmed by 5 bases and 0 bases, with 14 bases remaining between them. The CDR3 region has the DNA TGTGCTAGTGGTCGCCGGAAGGAGAGCTCCTACGAGCAGTACTTC. It specifies CASGRRKESSYEQYF. Variable domain in full (rest from reference TRBV12-5 and TRBJ2-7): DARVTQTPRHKVTEMGQEVTMRCQPILGHNTVFWYRQTMMQGLELLAYFRNRAPLDDSGMPKDRFSAEMPDATLATLKIQPSEPRDSAVYFCASGRRKESSYEQYFGPGTRLTVT.

Concerning this clone itself: One end of the junction varies from germline; a read error may be responsible. The V gene is TRBV5-4, the J gene TRBJ2-2, with D tentatively TRBD2 (5 bases). This CDR3 contains 12 residues. CDR1 is SGHNT and CDR2 is YYREEE in the germline V gene (reference sequence). In nucleotides, the CDR3 is TGTGCCACCAGCCGGGGCACCGGGGAGCTGTTTTTT. It translates to CATSRGTGELFF.

The rearrangement joins TRBV4-1 to TRBJ1-2, with unresolved D. Per the germline V gene, CDR1 is MGHRA and CDR2 is YSYEKL. The CDR3 is made up of 13 amino acids. V lost 3 bases and J lost 12, with 17 bases in between. The CDR3 sequence: CASSHGASSPHTF. The CDR3 bases are TGCGCCAGCAGCCACGGAGCCAGTAGCCCCCACACCTTC.

The chain has TRBV7-2 and TRBJ2-1, with TRBD2 identical over 11 bases. Germline CDR1 is SGHTA and CDR2 is FQGNSA. CDR3 length: 15 residues. Trimming removed 1 base from V and 8 bases from J; junction bases left unmatched: 4. The CDR3 DNA reads TGTGCCAGCAGCTTAGTTAGCGGGGGGGCCGATGAGCAGTTCTTC. Translating gives CASSLVSGGADEQFF. The whole variable domain, remainder taken from reference TRBV7-2 and TRBJ2-1, is GAGVSQSPSNKVTEKGKDVELRCDPISGHTALYWYRQSLGQGLEFLIYFQGNSAPDKSGLPSDRFSAERTGGSVSTLTIQRTQQEDSAVYLCASSLVSGGADEQFFGPGTRLTVL.

J is TRBJ1-3 and V is TRBV10-3; 8 bases align to TRBD1. V gave up 5 bases and J gave up 3 bases; unmatched junction bases: 6. Germline V CDR1 and CDR2: ENHRY, SYGVKD. This CDR3 has 15 amino acids. The CDR3 reads CAISQQGAHGNTIYF. The CDR3 coding sequence is TGTGCCATCAGTCAGCAGGGGGCGCATGGAAACACCATATATTTT.

V usage is TRBV4-2 and J usage is TRBJ2-3; D unclear. Germline V gene data show CDR1 as LGHNA and CDR2 as YNFKEQ. Trimming removed 0 bases at V and 3 bases at J, with 4 bases between. The CDR3 runs 13 residues. This CDR3 reads CASSQDRTDTQYF. For the CDR3, the DNA is TGTGCCAGCAGCCAAGACAGAACAGATACGCAGTATTTT.

The V call is TRBV28, the J call TRBJ1-1; TRBD1 aligns across 9 bases. V trimming: 6 bases; J trimming: 1 base; junction bases outside the gene matches: 3. The CDR3 is 14 amino acids. In germline, CDR1 is MDHEN, CDR2 SYDVKM. CDR3 amino acids: CASRDRGRNTEAFF. The CDR3 nucleotides are TGTGCCAGCAGAGACAGGGGGAGGAACACTGAAGCTTTCTTT.

The V and J genes are TRBV5-1 and TRBJ2-1, with TRBD2 identical over 7 bases. In germline, CDR1 is SGHRS, CDR2 YFSETQ. CDR3 size: 15 residues. Losses at the gene ends were 3 bases for V and 7 bases for J; bases not matched to a gene: 10. CDR3 sequence (DNA): TGCGCCAGCAGCTCCCCGCTTACTAGCGCAAATGAGCAGTTCTTC. Its protein product is CASSSPLTSANEQFF.

The chain has TRBV7-2 and TRBJ2-7, with D maybe TRBD1 (5 bases). The CDR3 consists of 13 residues. Trimming pared 4 bases from V and 3 bases from J, leaving 10 bases between. The germline V gene encodes CDR1 SGHTA and CDR2 FQGNSA. The CDR3 is CASSSDSFYEQYF. Here the CDR3 DNA reads TGTGCCAGCAGCTCCGACAGCTTCTACGAGCAGTACTTC.

This chain uses TRBV18 with TRBJ1-6; D perhaps matches TRBD1 (6 bases). The V gene's germline CDR1 is KGHSH and CDR2 LQKENI. Deletions cut 2 bases from V and 14 bases from J, with 19 bases between. The CDR3 runs to 15 residues. This chain's CDR3 is CASSPTGNQGIALHF. CDR3 bases: TGTGCCAGCTCACCAACCGGTAATCAGGGGATAGCCCTCCACTTT. Full variable domain (missing parts from reference TRBV18 and TRBJ1-6): NAGVMQNPRHLVRRRGQEARLRCSPMKGHSHVYWYRQLPEEGLKFMVYLQKENIIDESGMPKERFSAEFPKEGPSILRIQQVVRGDSAAYFCASSPTGNQGIALHFGNGTRLTVT.

The chain links TRBV2 to TRBJ2-1, with D perhaps TRBD1 (6 bases). Trimming removed 6 bases at V and 6 bases at J, with 12 bases between. The CDR3 runs 13 residues. The germline gives CDR1 SNHLY, CDR2 FYNNEI. The CDR3 DNA reads as TGTGCCAGCAGGTACAGGGCGGCCAATGAGCAGTTCTTC. Encoded protein: CASRYRAANEQFF. Full variable domain (remainder filled in from reference TRBV2 and TRBJ2-1): EPEVTQTPSHQVTQMGQEVILRCVPISNHLYFYWYRQILGQKVEFLVSFYNNEISEKSEIFDDQFSVERPDGSNFTLKIRSTKLEDSAMYFCASRYRAANEQFFGPGTRLTVL.

The chain uses TRBV27 and TRBJ2-1; TRBD1 agrees at 9 bases. Looked up from germline, CDR1 is MNHEY and CDR2 is SMNVEV (reference sequence). The CDR3 covers 16 residues. Trimming took 5 bases from V and 7 from J; bases not matched to a gene: 12. CDR3 loop: CASSPHRGLVLNEQFF. In nucleotides, the CDR3 is TGTGCCAGCAGTCCGCACAGGGGGCTGGTATTGAATGAGCAGTTCTTC.